This T cell receptor beta chain was profiled in a study of T cell responses to AZD1222 COVID-19 vaccine. Concerning this clone itself: The antigen remains unidentified.

Study observations and caveats: Seropositive at baseline were only 5 or 6 AZD1222 recipients. Reportedly, nearly half the spike-specific TCRs target unmutated variant regions.

Assay: immunoSEQ multiplex PCR; the TCRdb copy retains only in-frame clones and omits some. The sample has tens of thousands of clones; around 87% are singletons. V lost 3 bases, J lost 1 base, and 7 bases lay in between. Per the germline V gene, CDR1 is SGHTA and CDR2 is FQGTGA. This CDR3 comprises 14 residues. This clonotype originated in an adult in good health. Sequences were derived from peripheral blood, sampled on day 0 of AZD1222 vaccination. The chain links TRBV7-3 to TRBJ2-1, with D unclear. The CDR3 loop is CASSFSGSYNEQFF. The CDR3 region has the DNA TGTGCCAGCAGCTTTAGTGGATCCTACAATGAGCAGTTCTTC.